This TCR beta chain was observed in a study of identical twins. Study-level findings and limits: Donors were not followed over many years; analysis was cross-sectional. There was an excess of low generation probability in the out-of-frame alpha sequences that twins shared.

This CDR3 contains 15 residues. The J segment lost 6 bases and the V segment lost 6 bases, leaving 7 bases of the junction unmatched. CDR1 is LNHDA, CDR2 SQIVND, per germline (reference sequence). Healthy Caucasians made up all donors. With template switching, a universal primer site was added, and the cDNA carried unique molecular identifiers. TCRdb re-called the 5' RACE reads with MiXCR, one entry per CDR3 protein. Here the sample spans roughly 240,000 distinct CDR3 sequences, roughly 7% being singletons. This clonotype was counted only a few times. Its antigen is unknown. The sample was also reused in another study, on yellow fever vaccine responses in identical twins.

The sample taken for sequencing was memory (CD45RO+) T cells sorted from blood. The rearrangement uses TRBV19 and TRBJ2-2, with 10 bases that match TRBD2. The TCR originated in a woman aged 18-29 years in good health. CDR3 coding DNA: TGTGCCAGTAGCAAAGCGGGGGGGCCCTCCGGGGAGCTGTTTTTT. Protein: CASSKAGGPSGELFF.